Shown below are 14 T cell receptor beta chains from a single sample sequenced in a study of read filtering for tumor transcriptome and immune sequencing. The library was built from about 400 ng RNA with molecular barcoded adaptors for alpha/delta and beta/gamma chains. TCRdb analysed the reads with MiXCR anew, one entry per CDR3 protein. The sample lists 120,000 or so distinct CDR3 sequences; 13% were seen once. Sequencing was performed on a population of CD138-negative cells sorted from bone marrow. The receptors shown here come from a donor aged 40 or older with multiple myeloma.

This clonotype was observed many times. The genes are TRBV6-6 and TRBJ1-1; the D is unclear. CDR3 length: 15 residues. V gave up 2 bases and J gave up 1 base, with 11 bases separating them. CDR1 is MNHNY, CDR2 SVGAGI, per germline (reference sequence). The CDR3 protein is CASSYAAEKNTEAFF. The CDR3 nucleotides read TGTGCCAGCAGTTACGCGGCAGAGAAGAACACTGAAGCTTTCTTT.

This clonotype was seen repeatedly, ten times or more. V is TRBV6-1 and J is TRBJ2-1, with D possibly TRBD1 on 6 matching bases. V was clipped by 4 bases and J by 5 bases, with 9 bases between them. The CDR3 has 13 amino acids. Per germline, CDR1 MNHNS and CDR2 SASEGT. CDR3 bases: TGTGCCAGCAGTGTTGGACAGAACAATGAGCAGTTCTTC. Protein sequence: CASSVGQNNEQFF.

This chain uses TRBV5-6 with TRBJ2-3; 11 positions agree with TRBD2. The CDR3 extends over 17 amino acids. The ends lost 4 bases at V and 1 base at J; junction bases unmatched: 8. Per the germline V gene, CDR1 is SGHDT and CDR2 is YYEEEE. The CDR3 sequence is CASSPTGGLAGTDTQYF. The DNA for the CDR3 is TGTGCCAGCAGCCCGACGGGGGGACTAGCGGGCACAGATACGCAGTATTTT.

This clonotype was counted at least ten times. In DNA, the CDR3 is TGCAGTGCTAGACCTGCGGGACACCCCACAGATACGCAGTATTTT. This gives the protein CSARPAGHPTDTQYF. The rearrangement uses TRBV20-1 and TRBJ2-3, with D perhaps TRBD1 or TRBD2 (6 bases each). Germline values: CDR1 DFQATT, CDR2 SNEGSKA (reference sequence). This CDR3 spans 15 amino acids. Trimming stripped 2 bases from V and 2 bases from J, with 14 bases between.

This clonotype has just a few counts. An end of the junction differs from the germline gene, which may be a read error. The rearrangement uses TRBV18 and TRBJ1-4, with unresolved D. CDR1 KGHSH and CDR2 LQKENI come from the germline V gene. The CDR3 covers 16 residues. This chain's CDR3 is CASSRELAEGNEKRFF. In DNA form, the CDR3 reads TGTGCCAGCTCACGAGAGCTTGCGGAGGGAAATGAAAAACGGTTTTTT.

This clonotype has ten or more counts. In DNA, the CDR3 is TGTGCCACCAGTGATCCGACTAGCGGGAGGCAGAAGACCCAGTACTTC. Protein: CATSDPTSGRQKTQYF. The chain employs TRBV24-1 and TRBJ2-5; 13 nucleotides agree with TRBD2. Unmatched junction bases numbered 6, after V lost 3 bases and J lost 6 bases. Germline assignment: CDR1 KGHDR and CDR2 SFDVKD. CDR3 length: 16 residues.

This clonotype was seen ten or more times. The chain joins TRBV6-5 to TRBJ2-5; D remains ambiguous. CDR3 length: 14 amino acids. In germline, CDR1 is MNHEY, CDR2 SVGAGI. Trimming took 0 bases from V and 2 from J, leaving 7 bases between them. This CDR3 is CASSYSNGQETQYF. DNA for the CDR3: TGTGCCAGCAGTTACTCGAACGGACAAGAGACCCAGTACTTC.

This clonotype was picked up many times. The chain has TRBV4-1 and TRBJ2-3; D not resolved. V gave up 2 bases and J gave up 3 bases, with 12 bases separating them. Germline V gene lookup returns CDR1 MGHRA and CDR2 YSYEKL. The CDR3 contains 15 residues. The CDR3 sequence: CASSQTQEGTDTQYF. CDR3 DNA: TGCGCCAGCAGCCAAACGCAGGAAGGGACAGATACGCAGTATTTT.

This clonotype was seen many times. The gene calls are TRBV29-1 and TRBJ2-5; D is possibly TRBD2 (5 bases). CDR3 size: 12 residues. Trimming took off 6 bases at V and 2 bases at J, with 10 bases between the two ends. Germline lookup yields CDR1 SQVTM and CDR2 ANQGSEA. CDR3 DNA: TGCAGCGTAAGCGGCGCTCAAGAGACCCAGTACTTC. As protein: CSVSGAQETQYF.

This clonotype has only a few counts. The J gene is TRBJ2-1, the V gene TRBV5-1; D may be TRBD1 or TRBD2 (5 bases each). V lost 0 bases to trimming and J lost 4 bases, with 11 bases between them. The CDR3 consists of 15 residues. The germline CDR1 and CDR2 sequences are SGHRS and YFSETQ. The chain's CDR3 is CASSLASEGYNEQFF. The CDR3, as DNA: TGCGCCAGCAGCTTGGCCAGCGAGGGGTACAATGAGCAGTTCTTC.

This clonotype was seen many times. This sequence joins TRBV12-3 or TRBV12-4 and TRBJ2-5, with D maybe TRBD1 (5 bases). The V end was cut by 1 base, the J end by 0 bases, with 15 bases between. This CDR3 region has 17 residues. Written as DNA, the CDR3 is TGTGCCAGCAGTTTAGTCTTGGACATAAAGTACCAAGAGACCCAGTACTTC. Residues: CASSLVLDIKYQETQYF.

The rearrangement links TRBV3-1 to TRBJ2-5, with TRBD1 matching 7 bases. V shed 4 bases and J 0 bases; nucleotides not matched to a gene: 5. The CDR3 length is 15 residues. In germline, CDR1 is LGHDT, CDR2 YNNKEL (reference sequence). The CDR3 here is CASSPETGYQETQYF. DNA of the CDR3: TGTGCCAGCAGCCCCGAGACAGGGTACCAAGAGACCCAGTACTTC.

This clonotype has at least ten counts. V and J are TRBV28 and TRBJ2-6, with D perhaps matching TRBD2 (5 bases). The CDR3 has 15 amino acids. Per the germline V gene, CDR1 is MDHEN and CDR2 is SYDVKM. V was cut by 8 bases and J by 4 bases, with 15 bases left in between. The CDR3 nucleotides read TGTGCCAGCTCAAATCGGGGTACAGGGGCCAACGTCCTGACTTTC. This sequence encodes CASSNRGTGANVLTF.

This clonotype was recorded many times. The chain is built from TRBV5-6 and TRBJ2-1; perhaps TRBD2 as D (6 bases). The length of the CDR3 is 15 residues. Trimming shortened V by 3 bases and J by 2 bases, and 12 bases separated the two germline ends. Germline V gene data show CDR1 as SGHDT and CDR2 as YYEEEE. CDR3 coding DNA: TGTGCCAGCAGCTCAATTAGCGGCCCCTACAATGAGCAGTTCTTC. It translates to CASSSISGPYNEQFF.